A single sample is the source of the 8 T cell receptor beta chains below, sequenced in a study of T-cell memory formation after mild COVID-19. Each CDR3 protein gets one entry after TCRdb re-called the 5' RACE reads with MiXCR. This sample has around 200,000 distinct CDR3 sequences; 8% to 11% occur once, and the top ten carry less than 4%. Sequencing input: PBMCs or a T cell subset sorted from them (not recorded which). The receptor source for this set is a man between 18 and 29 years old who had mild COVID-19 (a few samples of this study predate the infection). Cell type and time point are not known.

The V gene is TRBV19, the J gene TRBJ1-4; no clear D gene. Per germline, CDR1 LNHDA and CDR2 SQIVND (reference sequence). V gave up 5 bases and J gave up 8 bases, with 9 bases separating them. The CDR3 sequence is 12 residues long. CDR3 bases: TGTGCCAGTAGTCACCGAAGAGAAAAACTGTTTTTT. This sequence encodes CASSHRREKLFF.

This clonotype has only a few counts. The chain carries TRBV11-2 and TRBJ2-7; D gene uncertain. The germline V gene has CDR1 SGHAT and CDR2 FQNNGV. V was shortened by 5 bases and J by 5 bases, with 13 bases between the two germline ends. The CDR3 length is 13 residues. CDR3 in amino acids: CASSIQTSHEQYV. As DNA, the CDR3 is TGTGCCAGCAGCATCCAGACTTCCCACGAGCAGTACGTC.

The chain uses TRBV20-1 and TRBJ2-2; D may be TRBD1 or TRBD2 (5 bases each). V was cut by 5 bases and J by 4 bases, with 14 bases left in between. The CDR3 is made up of 14 amino acids. The germline V gene has CDR1 DFQATT and CDR2 SNEGSKA (reference sequence). In DNA form, the CDR3 reads TGCAGTGCTGACGGGGCTTCGGGCACCGGGGAGCTGTTTTTT. It is translated as CSADGASGTGELFF.

In this sample, this clonotype turned up a few times. The chain uses TRBV5-5 and TRBJ1-2, with D maybe TRBD1 (6 bases). CDR1 is SGHKS, CDR2 YYEKEE, per germline (reference sequence). The CDR3 is 13 amino acids. Trimming took 6 bases from V and 8 from J, leaving 17 bases between them. The CDR3 DNA reads as TGTGCCAGCATCCTCTCAGGGGATCGAGGCTACACCTTC. Translation: CASILSGDRGYTF.

The V and J genes are TRBV27 and TRBJ2-3; a possible D gene is TRBD2 (7 bases). The V and J ends lost 10 bases and 2 bases respectively, with 13 bases between them. The CDR3 runs to 13 residues. Germline values: CDR1 MNHEY, CDR2 SMNVEV (reference sequence). The CDR3 bases are TGTGCCACCAAAGGGGGGGCCACAGATACGCAGTATTTT. The encoded protein is CATKGGATDTQYF.

J is TRBJ1-1 and V is TRBV7-6, with 7 bases fitting TRBD1. The CDR3 loop spans 17 amino acids. The junction had 13 bases not matched to a gene; V was cut back by 5 bases and J by 1 base. Looked up from germline, CDR1 is SGHVS and CDR2 is FNYEAQ. CDR3 bases: TGTGCCAGCAGCCCACGATGGACAGGTACCACGAACACTGAAGCTTTCTTT. Translated: CASSPRWTGTTNTEAFF.

V and J are TRBV29-1 and TRBJ1-1; 9 bases are a match to TRBD1. J was trimmed by 8 bases and V by 4 bases; bases with no gene match: 5. This CDR3 has 12 residues. Germline V gene lookup returns CDR1 SQVTM and CDR2 ANQGSEA. CDR3 bases: TGCAGCGTTGCTGGACAGGGGTTCGAAGCTTTCTTT. It encodes CSVAGQGFEAFF.

V gene TRBV5-6 combines with J gene TRBJ2-1; 7 bases are a match to TRBD2. The germline gives CDR1 SGHDT, CDR2 YYEEEE. The CDR3 has 14 amino acids. After removal of 4 bases from V and 7 bases from J, the junction contained 8 bases not matched to a gene. The DNA for the CDR3 is TGTGCCAGCAGCCCCGGGGGGACGGGGAATGAGCAGTTCTTC. It is translated as CASSPGGTGNEQFF.